Reported below is one T cell receptor beta chain. The data belong to a study of low-dose radiotherapy and immunotherapy resistance in tumors. Overall study: Fractions of 0.5 Gy went to Cohort 1 every 2 weeks, totaling 6.5 Gy. Those assigned to Cohort 2 were treated with 1 Gy per fraction every two weeks (13 Gy in total over 26 weeks). Intravenous administration to patients comprised nivolumab at 240 mg every two weeks and ipilimumab at 1 mg/kg every six weeks.

Time point given: after trial treatment. As for treatment: LDRT plus nivolumab, ipilimumab, low-dose cyclophosphamide and aspirin (RACIN trial). Germline lookup yields CDR1 MNHGY and CDR2 SAAAGT. Losses at the gene ends were 6 bases for V and 5 bases for J; bases not matched to a gene: 7. This CDR3 comprises 14 residues. Alpha and beta chains were covered, as first-strand cDNA relied on TRAV- and TRBV-specific primers. The TCRs were subjected to amplification over around 18 PCR cycles employing a constant-region primer in conjunction with a V-primer adapter. The authors amplified isolated mRNA by in vitro transcription. TCRdb reprocessed the reads with MiXCR, giving one entry per CDR3 protein. The sample has approximately 91,000 distinct CDR3 sequences, 20% to 25% seen once; the top ten hold around 13%.

This specimen was PBMCs, taken after low-dose radiotherapy plus immunotherapy. The chain links TRBV6-8 to TRBJ2-5; 9 bases line up with TRBD2. The sequence came from a female donor with ovarian cancer. The chain's CDR3 is CASRKGLAHETQYF. DNA for the CDR3: TGTGCCAGCAGGAAGGGACTAGCCCACGAGACCCAGTACTTC.